These T cell receptor beta chains were read from a single sample in a study of T cells in Graves' hyperthyroidism and ophthalmopathy. TCRdb ran MiXCR on the multiplex PCR reads and lists one entry per CDR3 protein. Among about 660,000 distinct CDR3 sequences listed, roughly 46% were seen once. Sequencing was carried out using peripheral blood or thyroid tissue (not recorded which). All receptors derive from an adult man with Graves' disease, either hyperthyroidism or ophthalmopathy (not recorded which). CDR3s include the opening cysteine and the closing phenylalanine or tryptophan. Fields, in order: clone size, J gene, D gene, V gene, CDR3 DNA, CDR3 protein. D genes are given only for firm matches. Not all rows give a size; the values are once, few, many and, for expanded clones, a class.

few | TRBJ2-5 | . | TRBV7-8 | TGTGCCAGCAGCCCCGGTGGGGGGTACCAAGAGACCCAGTACTTC | CASSPGGGYQETQYF
many | TRBJ1-2 | TRBD1 | TRBV15 | TGTGCCACCAGCAGAGCCGGGACAGGGCCCTATGGCTACACCTTC | CATSRAGTGPYGYTF
few | TRBJ1-1 | . | TRBV19 | TGTGCCAGTAGGCTCAGGTTCCAGAACACTGAAGCTTTCTTT | CASRLRFQNTEAFF
few | TRBJ2-5 | TRBD1 | TRBV14 | TGTGCCAGCAGCCAAGTGTGGGACAGGGCCCTAGAGACCCAGTACTTC | CASSQVWDRALETQYF
. | TRBJ2-7 | TRBD2 | TRBV7-9 | TGTGCCAGCAGCAATGGACTAGCGAGTACCTACGAGCAGTACTTC | CASSNGLASTYEQYF
. | TRBJ1-4 | . | TRBV20-1 | TGCAGCGGGGGGGGAGGTGAAAAACTGTTTTTT | CSGGGGEKLFF
few | TRBJ1-3 | . | TRBV7-9 | TGTGCCAGCAGCTTATTAATCGGACAGGGAAACACCATATATTTT | CASSLLIGQGNTIYF
. | TRBJ1-2 | . | TRBV25-1 | TGTGCCAGCAGGGAGACAGCATCCTATGGCTACACCTTC | CASRETASYGYTF
. | TRBJ1-3 | . | TRBV19 | TGTGCCAGTAGTATAGATCTCTCCCCTGGAAACACCATATATTTT | CASSIDLSPGNTIYF
. | TRBJ1-1 | . | TRBV10-3 | TGTGCCATCAGTTACCCAAGACGGGGGGCGAGCAAGTTCACTGAAGCTTTCTTT | CAISYPRRGASKFTEAFF
. | TRBJ2-7 | TRBD1 | TRBV20-1 | TGCAGTGCTAGAGGCAGGGGGCCCTACGAGCAGTACTTC | CSARGRGPYEQYF
. | TRBJ1-1 | TRBD1 | TRBV6-6 | TGTGCCAGCAGCGACCACGGGACAGGGAACACTGAAGCTTTCTTT | CASSDHGTGNTEAFF
. | TRBJ2-6 | TRBD1 | TRBV7-2 | TGTGCCAGCAGTCCGAGGGGGCTGGGATCTGGGGCCAACGTCCTGACTTTC | CASSPRGLGSGANVLTF
many | TRBJ1-2 | . | TRBV20-1 | TGCAGTGCTAGAATGGGGTATGGCTACACCTTC | CSARMGYGYTF
few | TRBJ1-5 | . | TRBV10-3 | TGTGCCAGCAGCGACGGGACACCCTATAGCAATCAGCCCCAGCATTTT | CASSDGTPYSNQPQHF
. | TRBJ1-2 | TRBD1 | TRBV10-1 | TGCGCCAGCAGTGCTCCGGACAGGTCCCCTTATGGCTACACCTTC | CASSAPDRSPYGYTF